The TCR beta chain under discussion was sequenced for a study of regulatory T cells in long-lasting Graves disease. The study, taken as a whole, reports: Persistent disease preferred TRBV28, TRBJ1-2 and TRBJ2-5; new disease, TRBV20-1 and TRBJ2-1.

About this clonotype: Its target is not known. A much larger clonotype is one base distant, so this may be a read error.

Arm-PCR of CDR3 regions and iRepertoire HTBI primers were used to build TCR beta libraries. TCRdb processed the multiplex PCR reads anew with MiXCR; each CDR3 protein has one entry. This table has 350,000 to 550,000 distinct CDR3 sequences, 14% appearing once. Time point indicated: newly diagnosed GD, antithyroid drugs for less than 3 months. PBMC RNA served as the TCR library source. Germline loops: CDR1 SGDLS, CDR2 YYNGEE. There are 15 residues in the CDR3. J gave up 10 bases and V 0 bases, and 9 bases lay outside the gene matches. These records were also assigned to another study, of T cells in Graves' hyperthyroidism and ophthalmopathy.

The sample consisted of peripheral blood mononuclear cells (PBMCs), taken at new diagnosis, from a patient treated with antithyroid drugs. This TCR was recovered from a woman between 50 and 59 years old with Graves disease. The V gene is TRBV9, the J gene TRBJ2-1; TRBD1 aligns across 8 bases. CDR3 amino acids: CASSVGQGLTYEQFF. The CDR3 DNA reads as TGTGCCAGCAGCGTAGGACAGGGGTTGACCTACGAGCAGTTCTTC.